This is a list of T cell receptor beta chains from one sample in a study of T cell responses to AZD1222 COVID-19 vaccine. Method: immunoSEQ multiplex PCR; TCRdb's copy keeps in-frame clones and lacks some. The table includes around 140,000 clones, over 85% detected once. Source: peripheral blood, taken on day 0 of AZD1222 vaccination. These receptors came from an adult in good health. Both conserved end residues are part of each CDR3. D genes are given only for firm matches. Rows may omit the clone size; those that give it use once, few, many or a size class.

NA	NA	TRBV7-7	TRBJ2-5	CASSQVAGQETQYF	TGTGCCAGCAGCCAGGTGGCGGGGCAAGAGACCCAGTACTTC
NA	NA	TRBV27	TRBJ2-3	CASSLWQGLTDTQYF	TGTGCCAGCAGTTTATGGCAGGGACTCACAGATACGCAGTATTTT
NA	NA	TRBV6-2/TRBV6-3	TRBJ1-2	CASSVTDYGYTF	TGTGCCAGCAGTGTAACAGACTATGGCTACACCTTC
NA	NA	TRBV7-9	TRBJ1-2	CASSNPPRPYTF	TGTGCCAGCAGCAACCCTCCACGCCCCTACACCTTC
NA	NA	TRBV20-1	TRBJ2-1	CSARGHNEQFF	TGCAGTGCTAGGGGTCACAATGAGCAGTTCTTC
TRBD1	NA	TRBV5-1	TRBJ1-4	CASSLLYPGTGGSYNEKLFF	TGCGCCAGCAGCTTGCTTTACCCCGGGACAGGGGGTTCCTATAATGAGAAACTGTTTTTT
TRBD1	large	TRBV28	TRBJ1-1	CASSSRDRGEMNTEAFF	TGTGCCAGCAGTTCCCGGGACAGGGGGGAAATGAACACTGAAGCTTTCTTT
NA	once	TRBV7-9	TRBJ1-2	CASSLPGEDGYTF	TGTGCCAGCAGCTTGCCCGGGGAGGACGGCTACACCTTC
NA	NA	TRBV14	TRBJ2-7	CASSQGVDLRYEQYF	TGTGCCAGCAGCCAAGGGGTAGATTTGAGGTACGAGCAGTACTTC
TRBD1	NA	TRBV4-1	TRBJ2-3	CASSQEDRGTDTQYF	TGCGCCAGCAGCCAAGAGGACAGGGGTACAGATACGCAGTATTTT
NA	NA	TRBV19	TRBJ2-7	CASSPGPIYEQYF	TGTGCCAGTAGCCCGGGACCGATCTACGAGCAGTACTTC
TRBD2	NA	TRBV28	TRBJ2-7	CASIQTGTSGEQYF	TGTGCCAGCATCCAAACCGGGACTAGCGGCGAGCAGTACTTC
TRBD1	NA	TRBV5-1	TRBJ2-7	CASSPRTGGYEQYF	TGCGCCAGCAGCCCTAGGACAGGGGGGTACGAGCAGTACTTC
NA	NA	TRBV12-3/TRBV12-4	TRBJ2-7	CASSRVEVYEQYF	TGTGCCAGCAGCCGGGTCGAAGTCTACGAGCAGTACTTC
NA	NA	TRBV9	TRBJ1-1	CASSGAEGNWGTEAFF	TGTGCCAGCAGCGGGGCGGAGGGGAATTGGGGAACTGAAGCTTTCTTT
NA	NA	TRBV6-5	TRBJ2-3	CASTNRVSTDTQYF	TGTGCCAGCACCAACAGGGTGTCCACAGATACGCAGTATTTT
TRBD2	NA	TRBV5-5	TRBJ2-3	CASSLSHPGLAGGPDTQYF	TGTGCCAGCAGCCTCTCCCACCCGGGACTAGCGGGAGGGCCAGATACGCAGTATTTT
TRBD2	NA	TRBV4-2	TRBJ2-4	CASSQDFGEGRGNIQYF	TGTGCCAGCAGCCAAGATTTTGGGGAGGGCCGGGGAAACATTCAGTACTTC
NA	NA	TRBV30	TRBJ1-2	CAWSGNYGYTF	TGTGCCTGGAGTGGGAACTATGGCTACACCTTC
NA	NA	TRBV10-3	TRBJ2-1	CAISLRDGDNEQFF	TGTGCCATCAGTCTCCGGGACGGTGACAATGAGCAGTTCTTC
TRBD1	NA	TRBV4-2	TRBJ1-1	CASSQMTGLNTEAFF	TGTGCCAGCAGCCAAATGACAGGGCTGAACACTGAAGCTTTCTTT
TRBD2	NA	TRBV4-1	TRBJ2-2	CASSQDKAGFANTGELFF	TGCGCCAGCAGCCAAGATAAAGCGGGGTTCGCGAACACCGGGGAGCTGTTTTTT
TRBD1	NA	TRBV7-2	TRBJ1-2	CASSVGDRGYGYTF	TGTGCCAGCAGCGTCGGAGACAGGGGCTATGGCTACACCTTC
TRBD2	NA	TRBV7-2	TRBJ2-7	CASSRSSGTSSYEQYF	TGTGCCAGCAGCCGTAGTTCCGGGACTAGCTCCTACGAGCAGTACTTC
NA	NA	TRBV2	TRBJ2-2	CASSDFASANTGELFF	TGTGCCAGCAGTGATTTCGCTAGCGCGAACACCGGGGAGCTGTTTTTT
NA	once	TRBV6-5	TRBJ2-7	CASTRTDYEQYF	TGTGCCAGCACTCGGACAGACTACGAGCAGTACTTC